The 7 T cell receptor beta chains listed next were all sequenced from one sample in a study of post-analysis software for immune sequencing data. The study, taken as a whole, reports: Several TRBV segments occurring more often in patients than controls included TRBV5-6, TRBV5-1 and TRBV20-1.

Libraries were made from TCR beta cDNA, and they carried unique molecular identifiers. Using its own MiXCR run on the PCR reads, TCRdb lists one record per CDR3 protein. The sample records around 200,000 distinct CDR3 sequences, 25% to 35% being singletons. Their specific antigens are unknown. Sequenced material: blood. The receptor source for this set is a girl under 18 with multiple sclerosis.

The rearrangement joins TRBV7-2 to TRBJ2-5; no clear D. The germline CDR1 and CDR2 sequences are SGHTA and FQGNSA. Trimming took 1 base from V and 2 from J, leaving 8 bases between them. This CDR3 comprises 14 residues. The CDR3 sequence: CASSLVLRQETQYF. The CDR3, as DNA: TGTGCCAGCAGCTTAGTTTTGAGGCAAGAGACCCAGTACTTC.

Regarding this clonotype: A single base separates this from a much larger clone, so it may be a read error. The V gene is TRBV21-1, the J gene TRBJ2-4. TRBJ2-7 explains the end of the DNA better; the J call may be wrong. TRBV21-1 is shown as a pseudogene. The CDR3 runs to 13 residues. The CDR3 region is CARTRIDLYEQYF. The DNA of the CDR3 is TGTGCCAGAACGCGGATAGACCTCTACGAGCAGTACTTC.

Ten or more counts support this clonotype. This chain connects TRBV28 to TRBJ2-4; TRBD2 aligns across 12 bases. Germline CDR1 is MDHEN and CDR2 is SYDVKM. This CDR3 is 18 amino acids long. Trimming at V came to 8 bases and at J to 4 bases, leaving 15 bases not matched to a gene. The CDR3 nucleotides read TGTGCCAGCCGCTATGCCCCGTTTCTAGCGGGAGGGAAAAACATTCAGTACTTC. Amino acid sequence: CASRYAPFLAGGKNIQYF.

Worth noting for this clonotype: This may come from a read error, since a much larger clone is one base off. The chain links TRBV12-3 or TRBV12-4 to TRBJ2-3; 10 bases match TRBD1. The junction had 8 bases not matched to a gene; V was cut back by 1 base and J by 7 bases. The CDR3 runs to 16 residues. For the CDR3, the DNA is TGTGCCAGCAGTTTAGGAGACAGGGGGCTCGCACATACGCAGTATTTT. Its translation: CASSLGDRGLAHTQYF.

This clonotype was recorded a few times. The rearrangement uses TRBV10-3 and TRBJ2-7, with 13 nucleotides matching TRBD2. This CDR3 is built from 17 residues. Germline V lookup: CDR1 ENHRY, CDR2 SYGVKD. After removal of 11 bases from V and 3 bases from J, the junction contained 16 bases not matched to a gene. The CDR3 protein is CAPQGPPGTSGDYEQYF. The CDR3 DNA sequence: TGTGCCCCCCAGGGGCCCCCCGGGACTAGCGGGGACTACGAGCAGTACTTC.

This clonotype showed up many times. The chain carries TRBV7-2 and TRBJ1-6; D may be TRBD1 (5 bases). V was trimmed by 7 bases and J by 7 bases, leaving 17 bases between them. Germline values: CDR1 SGHTA, CDR2 FQGNSA. The CDR3 extends over 15 amino acids. This CDR3 is CASTSLPGTNSPLHF. The DNA of the CDR3 is TGTGCCAGCACTAGTCTGCCAGGGACGAATTCACCCCTCCACTTT.

This clonotype came up many times. This chain connects TRBV7-9 to TRBJ2-5, with a weak D call TRBD1 (5 bases). V was shortened by 1 base and J by 1 base, with 13 bases between the two germline ends. This CDR3 is built from 16 residues. The germline V gene has CDR1 SEHNR and CDR2 FQNEAQ (reference sequence). This CDR3 reads CASSLVAGSFQETQYF. The CDR3 region has the DNA TGTGCCAGCAGCTTAGTAGCAGGGTCTTTCCAAGAGACCCAGTACTTC.